The present T cell receptor (beta chain) was sequenced within a study of T cells of healthy individuals. In this sample, this clonotype turned up a few times. The CDR3 consists of 13 residues. V gave up 1 base and J gave up 8 bases, with 9 bases separating them. Germline V gives CDR1 SGHDN, CDR2 FVKESK. Via MiXCR, TCRdb re-called the 5' RACE reads, giving one row per CDR3 protein. The table records 100,000 or so distinct CDR3 sequences, under 20% of them present only once. The chain is built from TRBV14 and TRBJ2-1, with a weak D call TRBD1 (5 bases). The clonotype was recovered from a human donor in good health. In DNA, the CDR3 is TGTGCCAGCAGCCAAGGTAAAGGGGATGAGCAGTTCTTC. This sequence encodes CASSQGKGDEQFF.